Below, 5 T cell receptor beta chains from the same sample are listed, as sequenced in a study of shared clonotypes between healthy human individuals. Clones were sequenced by immunoSEQ multiplex PCR, and TCRdb holds only the in-frame ones, with some missing. The sample records around 550,000 clones, less than 96% being singletons. What was sequenced was naive CD4+ T cells sorted from blood. Subset denoted: CD45RA+ positively selected. The receptor set was obtained from a woman aged 30 to 39 in good health.

As concerns this clone: Other nucleotide sequences from this sample produce the same CDR3. The chain joins TRBV11-2 to TRBJ2-5; D ambiguous. The CDR3 contains 13 residues. V was shortened by 5 bases and J by 0 bases, with 7 bases between the two germline ends. Looked up from germline, CDR1 is SGHAT and CDR2 is FQNNGV. As DNA, the CDR3 is TGTGCCAGCAGCCTTGCGAACCAAGAGACCCAGTACTTC. Its protein product is CASSLANQETQYF.

The rearrangement joins TRBV15 to TRBJ2-7, with 9 bases aligning to TRBD1. CDR1 and CDR2 (germline): LNHNV, YYDKDF (reference sequence). The V segment lost 4 bases and the J segment 3 bases; nucleotides outside the gene matches: 7. CDR3 length equals 15 residues. As DNA, the CDR3 is TGTGCCACCAGCATCGCCGGGGACAGGGACTACGAGCAGTACTTC. Translated: CATSIAGDRDYEQYF. Variable domain in full (rest from reference TRBV15 and TRBJ2-7): DAMVIQNPRYQVTQFGKPVTLSCSQTLNHNVMYWYQQKSSQAPKLLFHYYDKDFNNEADTPDNFQSRRPNTSFCFLDIRSPGLGDTAMYLCATSIAGDRDYEQYFGPGTRLTVT.

This clone was found once. The chain carries TRBV11-2 and TRBJ2-1, with 10 bases that match TRBD1. The V gene end was trimmed by 0 bases and the J gene end by 2 bases; junction bases not matched to a gene: 4. This CDR3 is built from 17 residues. Germline-derived CDR1 and CDR2 are SGHAT and FQNNGV. The CDR3 loop reads CASSLDGQGEPYNEQFF. DNA for the CDR3: TGTGCCAGCAGCTTAGATGGACAGGGGGAACCCTACAATGAGCAGTTCTTC.

The CDR3 reads CASSQGRDVYEQYF. The CDR3 DNA is TGTGCCAGCAGCCAAGGGAGGGACGTCTACGAGCAGTACTTC. The chain combines TRBV11-2 with TRBJ2-7, with 7 bases identical to TRBD2. J gave up 3 bases and V 5 bases, and 7 bases lay outside the gene matches. Germline V lookup: CDR1 SGHAT, CDR2 FQNNGV. The CDR3 is made up of 14 amino acids.

CDR3 coding DNA: TGCGCCAGCAGCGGGATGGGTTACATAGGAGCTTTCTTT. Its protein product is CASSGMGYIGAFF. The chain combines TRBV10-2 with TRBJ1-1; D not certain. This CDR3 spans 13 amino acids. Deletions cut 6 bases from V and 10 bases from J, with 18 bases between. Germline CDR1 reads WSHSY; CDR2 reads SAAADI.